The clone carrying this TCR beta chain was picked up one time. The antigen is unknown. The authors ran a second PCR of roughly 6 to 12 cycles using a sample-barcoded 5' primer and a J-beta primer mix. TCRdb independently ran MiXCR on the 5' RACE reads; one entry per CDR3 protein. In the table there are about 1,400,000 distinct CDR3 sequences, almost 60% of which are singletons. The source of the sample is a study of blood T cells in healthy people across ages. Study conclusions and caveats: Those diversity estimates obtained from one million T cells were thought to be underestimates. Age showed a roughly linear inverse relationship with TCR beta diversity per million T cells.

Sequencing was performed on blood. The clonotype comes from a man between 18 and 35 years old in good health.

The CDR3 sequence is CASSLKRGGFETQYF. In DNA form, the CDR3 reads TGTGCCAGCAGCCTAAAACGGGGGGGCTTTGAGACCCAGTACTTC. The J gene is TRBJ2-5, the V gene TRBV7-2; 8 nucleotides line up with TRBD2. The junction had 10 bases not matched to a gene; V was cut back by 5 bases and J by 5 bases. The CDR3 is 15 amino acids. The germline V gene encodes CDR1 SGHTA and CDR2 FQGNSA.